This T cell receptor beta chain was recovered during a study of early T cells in non-severe SARS-CoV-2 infection. Study context: Investigators sequenced bulk RNA drawn from unsorted whole blood, and chains remained unpaired.

Notes on the study in general: Reliance on VDJdb matching favored anti-spike CD8 responses; private and CD4 specificities were missed.

The protocol attached unique molecular identifiers to individual cDNA molecules. TCRdb reprocessed the 5' RACE reads via MiXCR and lists one record per CDR3 protein. The data show tens of thousands of distinct CDR3 sequences, less than 9.5% seen once. This clonotype occurred a few times. Its target is unknown. Germline V gene data show CDR1 as SGHRS and CDR2 as YFSETQ. V was cut by 4 bases and J by 2 bases, with 16 bases left in between. CDR3 length: 17 amino acids. The TCR originated in an adult who was a healthcare worker with PCR-confirmed SARS-CoV-2 infection or an uninfected control (not recorded which). Sequenced: whole blood. The rearrangement uses TRBV5-1 and TRBJ2-6; perhaps TRBD2 as D (5 bases). The DNA for the CDR3 is TGCGCCAGCAGCGAATTGGGAGAGGGTGCTGGGGCCAACGTCCTGACTTTC. Translated: CASSELGEGAGANVLTF.